This T cell receptor (beta chain) was obtained from a study of T cell repertoires in MIS-A myocarditis. CDR1 and CDR2 from the germline V gene are MDHEN and SYDVKM. This CDR3 comprises 14 residues. V shed 4 bases, J shed 3 bases, and the junction held 4 bases outside the gene matches. Method: immunoSEQ multiplex PCR; TCRdb's copy keeps in-frame clones and lacks some. This sample carries over 9,000 clones, 65% to 90% of them seen once, and the ten largest clones take around 29%. The sequence was obtained from a man younger than 35 with fulminant myocarditis from multisystem inflammatory syndrome in adults (MIS-A) after COVID-19. The rearrangement joins TRBV28 to TRBJ1-1; 8 positions agree with TRBD1. Sequencing was performed on right ventricle heart tissue obtained at autopsy. The CDR3 is CASSSYRGDTEAFF. CDR3 bases: TGTGCCAGCAGTTCCTACAGGGGGGACACTGAAGCTTTCTTT.